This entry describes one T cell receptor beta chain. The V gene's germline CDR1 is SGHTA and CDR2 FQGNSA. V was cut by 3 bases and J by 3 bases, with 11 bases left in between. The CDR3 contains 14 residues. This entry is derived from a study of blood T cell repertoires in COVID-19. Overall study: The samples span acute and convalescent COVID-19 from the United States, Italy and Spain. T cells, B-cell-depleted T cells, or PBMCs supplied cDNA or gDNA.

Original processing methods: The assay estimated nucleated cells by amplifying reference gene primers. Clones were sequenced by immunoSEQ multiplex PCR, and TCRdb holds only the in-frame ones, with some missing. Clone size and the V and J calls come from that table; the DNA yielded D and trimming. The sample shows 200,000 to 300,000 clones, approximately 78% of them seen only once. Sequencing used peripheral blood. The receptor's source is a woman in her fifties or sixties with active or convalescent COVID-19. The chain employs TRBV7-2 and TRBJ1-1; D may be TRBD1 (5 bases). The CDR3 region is CASSFQGYDTEAFF. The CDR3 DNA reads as TGTGCCAGCAGCTTTCAGGGCTATGACACTGAAGCTTTCTTT.